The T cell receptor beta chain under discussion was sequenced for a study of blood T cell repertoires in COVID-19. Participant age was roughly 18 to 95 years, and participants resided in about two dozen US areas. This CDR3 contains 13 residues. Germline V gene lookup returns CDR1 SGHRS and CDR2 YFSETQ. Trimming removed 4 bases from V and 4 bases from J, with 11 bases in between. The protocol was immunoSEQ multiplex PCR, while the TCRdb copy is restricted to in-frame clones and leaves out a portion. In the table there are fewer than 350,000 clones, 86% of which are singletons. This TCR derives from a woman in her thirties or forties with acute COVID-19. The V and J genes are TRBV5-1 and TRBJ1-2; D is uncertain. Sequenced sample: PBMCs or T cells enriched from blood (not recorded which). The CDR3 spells CASSEESFYGYTF. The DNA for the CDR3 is TGCGCCAGCAGCGAGGAATCATTCTATGGCTACACCTTC.